The rows below give T cell receptor beta chains drawn from one sample of a study of response to subunit inactivated influenza vaccine. TCRdb processed the RT-PCR reads anew with MiXCR; each CDR3 protein has one entry. Of hundreds of thousands of distinct CDR3 sequences in the sample, more than 15% were seen once. The sequencing here drew on PBMCs from blood, taken 11 to 12 days after vaccination. These receptors were taken from a man in his fifties or sixties who received an inactivated influenza vaccine. Both conserved end residues are part of each CDR3. D genes are given only for firm matches. Clone size, where shown, is once, few, many, or a class for clones that have expanded.

j_call v_call d_call clone_size cdr3_length cdr3_aa cdr3_nt
TRBJ2-7 TRBV20-1 - - 11 CSANRGLEQYF TGCAGTGCTAACCGAGGGCTTGAGCAGTACTTC
TRBJ1-1 TRBV29-1 TRBD1 - 14 CSTGQGNLGTEAFF TGCAGCACGGGACAGGGGAACCTGGGCACTGAAGCTTTCTTT
TRBJ2-3 TRBV2 - few 14 CASNLQVSTDTQYF TGTGCCAGCAATCTACAGGTTAGCACAGATACGCAGTATTTT
TRBJ1-3 TRBV27 TRBD1 - 15 CASSEQGTSGNTIYF TGTGCCAGCAGCGAACAGGGGACTTCTGGAAACACCATATATTTT
TRBJ2-7 TRBV7-2 TRBD2 - 16 CASSRPAAGDSYEQYF TGTGCCAGCAGCCGCCCCGCGGCGGGAGACTCCTACGAGCAGTACTTC
TRBJ2-7 TRBV7-8 - - 15 CASRGGLGVLYEQYF TGTGCCAGCAGGGGGGGTCTCGGGGTTCTCTACGAGCAGTACTTC
TRBJ1-2 TRBV4-2 - - 15 CASSQEDRRSHGYTF TGTGCCAGCAGCCAAGAAGATAGACGGAGCCATGGCTACACCTTC
TRBJ2-2 TRBV2 - few 16 CASSATGTKNTGELFF TGTGCCAGCAGCGCAACCGGGACAAAGAACACCGGGGAGCTGTTTTTT
TRBJ2-1 TRBV9 TRBD2 - 16 CASSSGLAGEYNEQFF TGTGCCAGCAGCTCGGGACTAGCGGGAGAGTACAATGAGCAGTTCTTC
TRBJ2-1 TRBV24-1 - few 16 CATSDSRTTHGNEQFF TGTGCCACCAGTGATTCACGGACTACCCACGGCAATGAGCAGTTCTTC
TRBJ2-2 TRBV20-1 - - 16 CSAREYGGMYTGELFF TGCAGTGCTAGAGAATATGGCGGGATGTACACCGGGGAGCTGTTTTTT
TRBJ1-4 TRBV18 - few 12 CASRRGNEKLFF TGTGCCAGCCGTCGCGGTAATGAAAAACTGTTTTTT
TRBJ2-7 TRBV6-5 - - 14 CASSHQQGSYEQYF TGTGCCAGCAGTCACCAACAGGGTTCCTACGAGCAGTACTTC
TRBJ2-1 TRBV2 - - 12 CASIGGLYEQFF TGTGCCAGCATCGGCGGCCTCTACGAGCAGTTCTTC
TRBJ1-5 TRBV7-9 - many 13 CASSFGWGQPQHF TGTGCCAGCAGCTTCGGATGGGGCCAGCCCCAGCATTTT